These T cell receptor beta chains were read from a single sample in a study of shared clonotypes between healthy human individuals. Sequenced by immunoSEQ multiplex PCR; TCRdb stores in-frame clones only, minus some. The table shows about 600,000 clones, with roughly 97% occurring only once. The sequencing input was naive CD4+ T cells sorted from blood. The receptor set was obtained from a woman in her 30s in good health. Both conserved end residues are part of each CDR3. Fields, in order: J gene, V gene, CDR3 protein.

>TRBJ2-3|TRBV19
CASSIDPSGRDTQYF
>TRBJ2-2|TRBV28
CASSFQTGELFF
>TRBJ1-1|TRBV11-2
CASSLVMRGTLTEAFF
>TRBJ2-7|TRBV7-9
CASSSRGDSTKPYEQYF
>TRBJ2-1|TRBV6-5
CASSYSGALYNEQFF
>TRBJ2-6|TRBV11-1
CASRKEGVPVGANVLTF
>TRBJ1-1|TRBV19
CASQQGGISEAFF
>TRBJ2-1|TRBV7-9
CAGGLTVYNEQFF
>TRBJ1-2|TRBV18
CASSPSTRGSGKKTF
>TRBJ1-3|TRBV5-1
CASSSGTGHSGNTIYF
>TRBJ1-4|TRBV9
CASSVDGRGGEKLFF
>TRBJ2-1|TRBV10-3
CAIGDGSYNEQFF
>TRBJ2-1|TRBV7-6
CASSLGTGSYNEQFF
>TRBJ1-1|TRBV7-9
CASSLGQGLYEAFF
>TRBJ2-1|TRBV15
CATSRGRLAAYNEQFF
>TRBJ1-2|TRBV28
CASSPRVYGYTF
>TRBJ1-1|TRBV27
CASSHQGLAEAFF
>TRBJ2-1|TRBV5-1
CASSLAPGRSYNEQFF
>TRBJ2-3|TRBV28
CASGSAGGTADTQYF
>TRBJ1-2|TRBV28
CASSLAGTGNGYTF
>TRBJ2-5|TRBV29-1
CSVDGGRAGETQYF
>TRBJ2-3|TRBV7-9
CASTPDSYSTDTQYF
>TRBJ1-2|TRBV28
CASSLTGAFYGYTF
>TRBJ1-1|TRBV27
CASSSGLTGEAFF
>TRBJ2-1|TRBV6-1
CASSELAGDVNEQFF
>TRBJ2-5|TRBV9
CASSVIAGAGETQYF
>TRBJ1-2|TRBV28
CASSNAGSDVYGYTF
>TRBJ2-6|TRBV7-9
CASSLNPYSGANVLTF
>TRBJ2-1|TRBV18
CASSPGIESEQFF
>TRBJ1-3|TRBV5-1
CASSLGSLLSGNTIYF
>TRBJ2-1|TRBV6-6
CASSYPQGLRDEQFF
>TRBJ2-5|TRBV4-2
CASSQIAGGGETQYF
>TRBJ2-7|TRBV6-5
CASSRLAGGEQYF
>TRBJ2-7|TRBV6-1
CASRTGTGSYEQYF
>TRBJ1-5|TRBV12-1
CASSPRGLLKPQHF
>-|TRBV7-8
CASSLGDRGRLGEQYF
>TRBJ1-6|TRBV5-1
CASSLGGRSPLHF
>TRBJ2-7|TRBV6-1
CASRWDNSYEQYF
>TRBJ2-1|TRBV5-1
CASSLDQVNEQFF
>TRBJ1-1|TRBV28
CASSRPPLAFF
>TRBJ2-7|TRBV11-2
CASSEIRGQDYEQYF
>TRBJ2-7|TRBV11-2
CASSLFGRAGGPEQYF
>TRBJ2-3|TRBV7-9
CASSPREHLTDTQYF
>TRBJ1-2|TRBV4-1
CASSQEGQPNYGYTF
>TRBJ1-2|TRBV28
CASSRAQDYGYTF
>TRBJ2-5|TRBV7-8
CASSLRGGRETQYF
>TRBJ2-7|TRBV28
CASRLAGGLYEQYF
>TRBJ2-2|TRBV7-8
CASSSSGLAANTGELFF
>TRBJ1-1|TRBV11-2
CASSPTTGGGHTEAFF
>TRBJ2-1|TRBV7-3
CASSTGGSGSAEQFF
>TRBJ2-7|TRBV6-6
CASSYSASGKYEQYF
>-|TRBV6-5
CASSLRGARYEQYF
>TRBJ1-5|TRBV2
CASSEAAINQPQHF
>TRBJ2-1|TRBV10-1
CASSESGSGRYNEQFF